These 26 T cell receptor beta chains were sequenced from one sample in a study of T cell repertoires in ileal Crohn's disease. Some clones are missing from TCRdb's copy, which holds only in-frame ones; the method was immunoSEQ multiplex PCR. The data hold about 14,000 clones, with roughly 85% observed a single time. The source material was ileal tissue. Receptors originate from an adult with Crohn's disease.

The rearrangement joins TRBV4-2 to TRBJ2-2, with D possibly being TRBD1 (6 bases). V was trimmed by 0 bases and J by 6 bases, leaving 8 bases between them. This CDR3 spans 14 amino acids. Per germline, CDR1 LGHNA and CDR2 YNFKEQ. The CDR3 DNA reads TGTGCCAGCAGCCAAGACTACAGGGCCGGGGAGCTGTTTTTT. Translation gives CASSQDYRAGELFF.

Here the CDR3 reads CASSQEHRDSGANVLTF. The CDR3, as DNA: TGTGCCAGCAGCCAAGAGCACAGGGACTCTGGGGCCAACGTCCTGACTTTC. The gene calls are TRBV14 and TRBJ2-6; D perhaps matches TRBD1 (6 bases). From germline, CDR1 is SGHDN and CDR2 FVKESK. CDR3 length: 17 amino acids. Trimming took 0 bases from V and 0 from J, leaving 9 bases between them.

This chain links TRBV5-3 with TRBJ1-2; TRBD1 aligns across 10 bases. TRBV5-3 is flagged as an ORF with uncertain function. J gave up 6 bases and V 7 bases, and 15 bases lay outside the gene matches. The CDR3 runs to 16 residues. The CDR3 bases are TGTGCCAGACAGAACAACACCGGACAGGGGGTACATGGCTACACCTTC. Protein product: CARQNNTGQGVHGYTF.

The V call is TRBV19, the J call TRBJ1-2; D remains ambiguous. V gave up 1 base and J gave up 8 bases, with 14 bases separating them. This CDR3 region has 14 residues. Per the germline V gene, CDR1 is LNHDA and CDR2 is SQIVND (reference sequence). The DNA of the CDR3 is TGTGCCAGTAGTATAGGAGGGCAAATTTACGGCTACACCTTC. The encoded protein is CASSIGGQIYGYTF.

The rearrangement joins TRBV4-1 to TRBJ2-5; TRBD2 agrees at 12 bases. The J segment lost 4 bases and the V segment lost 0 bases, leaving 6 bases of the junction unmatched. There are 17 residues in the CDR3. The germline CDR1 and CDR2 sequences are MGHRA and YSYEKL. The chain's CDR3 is CASSQDGLAGILETQYF. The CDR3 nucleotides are TGCGCCAGCAGCCAAGACGGACTAGCGGGAATTTTAGAGACCCAGTACTTC.

The CDR3 region is CASQRGSSGNTIYF. The CDR3 nucleotides are TGTGCCAGCCAAAGAGGAAGCTCTGGAAACACCATATATTTT. The chain is built from TRBV9 and TRBJ1-3; D is ambiguous. The CDR3 is 14 residues long. Germline-derived CDR1 and CDR2 are SGDLS and YYNGEE. V lost 7 bases and J lost 0, with 11 bases in between.

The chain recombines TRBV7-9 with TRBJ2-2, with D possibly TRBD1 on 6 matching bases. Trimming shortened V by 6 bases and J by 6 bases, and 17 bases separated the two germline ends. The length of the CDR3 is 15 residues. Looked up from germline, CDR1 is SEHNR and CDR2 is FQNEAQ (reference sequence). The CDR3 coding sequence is TGTGCCAGCAGTAACCCAGGGGAAGAGGCCGGGGAGCTGTTTTTT. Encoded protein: CASSNPGEEAGELFF.

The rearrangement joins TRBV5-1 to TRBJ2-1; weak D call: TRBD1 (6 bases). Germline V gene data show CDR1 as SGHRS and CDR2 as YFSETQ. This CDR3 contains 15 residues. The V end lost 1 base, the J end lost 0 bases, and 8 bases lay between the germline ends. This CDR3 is CASSLQGSSYNEQFF. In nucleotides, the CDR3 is TGCGCCAGCAGCTTGCAGGGGAGCTCCTACAATGAGCAGTTCTTC.

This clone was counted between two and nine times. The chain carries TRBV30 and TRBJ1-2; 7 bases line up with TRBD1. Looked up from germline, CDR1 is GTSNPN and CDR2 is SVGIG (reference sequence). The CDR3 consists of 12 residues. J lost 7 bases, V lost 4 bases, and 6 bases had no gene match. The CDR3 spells CAWKQGEGGYTF. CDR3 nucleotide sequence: TGTGCCTGGAAGCAGGGGGAAGGTGGCTACACCTTC.

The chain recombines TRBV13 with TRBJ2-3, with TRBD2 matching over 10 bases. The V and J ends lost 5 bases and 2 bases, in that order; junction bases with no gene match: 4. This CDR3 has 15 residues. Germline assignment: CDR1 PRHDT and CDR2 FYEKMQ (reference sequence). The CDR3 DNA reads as TGTGCCAGCAGCCCCGGACTAGCGGACACAGATACGCAGTATTTT. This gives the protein CASSPGLADTDTQYF.

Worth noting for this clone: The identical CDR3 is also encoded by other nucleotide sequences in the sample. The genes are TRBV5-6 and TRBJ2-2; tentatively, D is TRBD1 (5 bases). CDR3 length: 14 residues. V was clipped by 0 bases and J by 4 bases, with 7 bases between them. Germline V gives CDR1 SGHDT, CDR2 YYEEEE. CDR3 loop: CASSLGQGTGELFF. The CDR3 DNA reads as TGTGCCAGCAGCTTGGGGCAGGGCACCGGGGAGCTGTTTTTT. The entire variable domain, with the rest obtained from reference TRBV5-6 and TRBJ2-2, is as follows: DAGVTQSPTHLIKTRGQQVTLRCSPKSGHDTVSWYQQALGQGPQFIFQYYEEEERQRGNFPDRFSGHQFPNYSSELNVNALLLGDSALYLCASSLGQGTGELFFGEGSRLTVL.

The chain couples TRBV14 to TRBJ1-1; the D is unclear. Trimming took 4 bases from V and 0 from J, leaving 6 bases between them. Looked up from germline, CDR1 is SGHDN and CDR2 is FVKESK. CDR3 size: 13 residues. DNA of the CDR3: TGTGCCAGCAGCCCGTTCTTGAACACTGAAGCTTTCTTT. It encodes CASSPFLNTEAFF.

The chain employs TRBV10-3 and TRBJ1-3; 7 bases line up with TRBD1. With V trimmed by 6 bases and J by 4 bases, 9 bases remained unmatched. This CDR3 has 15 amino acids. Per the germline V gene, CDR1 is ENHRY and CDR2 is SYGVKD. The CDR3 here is CAIRDRVSGGNTIYF. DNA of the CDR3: TGTGCCATCAGAGACAGGGTGTCAGGAGGAAACACCATATATTTT.

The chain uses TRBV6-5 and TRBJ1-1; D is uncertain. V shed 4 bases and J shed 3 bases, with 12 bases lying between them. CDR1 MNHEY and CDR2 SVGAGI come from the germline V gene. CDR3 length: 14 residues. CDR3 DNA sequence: TGTGCCAGCAGTTCCCACGGCGGTGACACTGAAGCTTTCTTT. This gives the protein CASSSHGGDTEAFF.

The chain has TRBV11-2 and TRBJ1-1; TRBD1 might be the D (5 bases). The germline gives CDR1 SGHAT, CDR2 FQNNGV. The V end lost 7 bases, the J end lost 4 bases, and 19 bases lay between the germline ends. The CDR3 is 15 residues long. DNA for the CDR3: TGTGCCAGCATCGATCTTTTAGCGGGGGGCACTGAAGCTTTCTTT. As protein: CASIDLLAGGTEAFF. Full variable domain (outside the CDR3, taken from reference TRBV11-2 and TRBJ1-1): EAGVAQSPRYKIIEKRQSVAFWCNPISGHATLYWYQQILGQGPKLLIQFQNNGVVDDSQLPKDRFSAERLKGVDSTLKIQPAKLEDSAVYLCASIDLLAGGTEAFFGQGTRLTVV.

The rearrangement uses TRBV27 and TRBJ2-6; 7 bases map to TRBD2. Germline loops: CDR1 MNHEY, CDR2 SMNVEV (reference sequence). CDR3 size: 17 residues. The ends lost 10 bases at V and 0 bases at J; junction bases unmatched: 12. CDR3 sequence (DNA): TGTGCCACCCGCTTTTTCTCGGGGGGCTCTGGGGCCAACGTCCTGACTTTC. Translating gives CATRFFSGGSGANVLTF.

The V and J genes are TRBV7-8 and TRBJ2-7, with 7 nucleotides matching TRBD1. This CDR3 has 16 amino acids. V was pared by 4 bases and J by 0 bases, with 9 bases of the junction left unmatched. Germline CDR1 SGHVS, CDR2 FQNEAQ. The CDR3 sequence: CASSYIRDSLSYEQYF. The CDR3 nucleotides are TGTGCCAGCAGCTACATCCGGGACAGCCTCTCCTACGAGCAGTACTTC.

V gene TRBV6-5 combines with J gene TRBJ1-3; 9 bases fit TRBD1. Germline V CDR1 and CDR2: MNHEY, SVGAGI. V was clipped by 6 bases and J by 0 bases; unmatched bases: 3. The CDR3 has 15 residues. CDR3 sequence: CASSRDRASGNTIYF. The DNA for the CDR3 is TGTGCCAGCAGCCGGGACAGGGCCTCTGGAAACACCATATATTTT.

The chain's CDR3 is CASSLGGGEQYF. The CDR3 DNA reads as TGTGCCAGCAGCTTAGGGGGGGGCGAGCAGTACTTC. This chain joins TRBV11-3 and TRBJ2-7; 7 positions match TRBD2. V shed 1 base and J 6 bases; nucleotides not matched to a gene: 0. The CDR3 sequence is 12 residues long. The germline V gene encodes CDR1 SGHNT and CDR2 YENEEA.

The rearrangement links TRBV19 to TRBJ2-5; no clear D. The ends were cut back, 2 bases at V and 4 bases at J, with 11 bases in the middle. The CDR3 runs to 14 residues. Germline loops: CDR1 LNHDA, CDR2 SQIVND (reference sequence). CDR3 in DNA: TGTGCCAGTAGTATACAGCGAGAGTCAGAGACCCAGTACTTC. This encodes CASSIQRESETQYF.

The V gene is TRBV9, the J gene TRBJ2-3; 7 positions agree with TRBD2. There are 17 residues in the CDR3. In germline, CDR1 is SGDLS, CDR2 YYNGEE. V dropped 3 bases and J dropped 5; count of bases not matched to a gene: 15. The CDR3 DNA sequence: TGTGCCAGCAGCGCTGCCGGCTTCGGCGGGGGTGGAGATACGCAGTATTTT. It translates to CASSAAGFGGGGDTQYF.

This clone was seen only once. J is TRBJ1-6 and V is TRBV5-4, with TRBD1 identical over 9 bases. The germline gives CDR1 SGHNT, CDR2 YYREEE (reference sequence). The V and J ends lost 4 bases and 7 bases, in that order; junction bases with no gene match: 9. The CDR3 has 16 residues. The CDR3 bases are TGTGCCAGCAGCCGCCGGACAGGGGCATCCAATTCACCCCTCCACTTT. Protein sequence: CASSRRTGASNSPLHF.

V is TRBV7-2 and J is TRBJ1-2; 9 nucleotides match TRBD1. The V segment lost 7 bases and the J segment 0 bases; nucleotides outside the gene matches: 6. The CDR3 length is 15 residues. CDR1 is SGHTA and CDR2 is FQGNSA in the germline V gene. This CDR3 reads CASTRDRVSNYGYTF. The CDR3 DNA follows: TGTGCCAGCACCCGGGACAGGGTTTCTAACTATGGCTACACCTTC.

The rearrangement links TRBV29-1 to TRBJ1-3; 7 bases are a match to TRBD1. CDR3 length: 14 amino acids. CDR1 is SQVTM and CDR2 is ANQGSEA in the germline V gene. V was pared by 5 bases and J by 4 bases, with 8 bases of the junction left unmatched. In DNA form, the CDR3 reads TGCAGCGTTCCGACAGGGACGAAGGGAAACACCATATATTTT. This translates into CSVPTGTKGNTIYF.

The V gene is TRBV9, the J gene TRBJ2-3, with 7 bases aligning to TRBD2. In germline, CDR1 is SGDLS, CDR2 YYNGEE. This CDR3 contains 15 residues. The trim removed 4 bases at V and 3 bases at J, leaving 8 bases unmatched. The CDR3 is CASSWGEGSTDTQYF. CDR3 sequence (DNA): TGTGCCAGCAGCTGGGGGGAGGGCTCGACAGATACGCAGTATTTT.

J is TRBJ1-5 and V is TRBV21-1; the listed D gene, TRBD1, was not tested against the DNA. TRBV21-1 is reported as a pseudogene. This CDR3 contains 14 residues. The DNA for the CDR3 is TGTGCCAGCAGCAACCGGGGACAGAATCAGCCCCAGCATTTT. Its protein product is CASSNRGQNQPQHF.